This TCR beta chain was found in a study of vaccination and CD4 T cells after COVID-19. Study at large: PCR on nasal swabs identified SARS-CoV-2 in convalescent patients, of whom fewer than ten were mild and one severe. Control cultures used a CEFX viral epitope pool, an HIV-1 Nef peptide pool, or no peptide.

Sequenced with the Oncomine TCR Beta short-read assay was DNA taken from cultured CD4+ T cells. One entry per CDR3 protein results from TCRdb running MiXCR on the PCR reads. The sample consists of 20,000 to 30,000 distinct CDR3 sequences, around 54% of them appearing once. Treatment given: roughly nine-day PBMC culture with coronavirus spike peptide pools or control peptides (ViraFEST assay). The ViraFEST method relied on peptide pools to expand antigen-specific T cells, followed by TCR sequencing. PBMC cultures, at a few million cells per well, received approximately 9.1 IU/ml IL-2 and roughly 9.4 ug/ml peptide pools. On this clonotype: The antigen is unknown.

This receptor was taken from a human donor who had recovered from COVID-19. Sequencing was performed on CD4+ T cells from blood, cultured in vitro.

For the CDR3, the DNA is TGCAGTGTACTAACAGCCTCTAGCACAGATACGCAGTATTTT. Translation gives CSVLTASSTDTQYF. The chain joins TRBV20-1 to TRBJ2-3; the D is unclear. Germline lookup yields CDR1 DFQATT and CDR2 SNEGSKA (reference sequence). The V end lost 7 bases, the J end lost 0 bases, and 14 bases lay between the germline ends. The length of the CDR3 is 14 residues.